This T cell receptor (beta chain) emerged from a study of blood T cells in healthy people across ages. This clonotype was counted many times. V shed 7 bases and J 7 bases; nucleotides not matched to a gene: 12. This CDR3 is 15 amino acids long. Looked up from germline, CDR1 is SGHVT and CDR2 is SQSDAQ. The authors ran a second PCR of roughly 6 to 12 cycles using a sample-barcoded 5' primer and a J-beta primer mix. One entry per CDR3 protein results from TCRdb running MiXCR on the 5' RACE reads. The table shows some 1.5 million distinct CDR3 sequences, with under 30% occurring only once. Sequenced material: blood. The source is a woman aged 25 to 45 in good health. The chain links TRBV7-4 to TRBJ2-1; TRBD1 agrees at 8 bases. The CDR3 loop is CASNLRDRPSNEQFF. In DNA form, the CDR3 reads TGTGCCAGCAACCTCCGGGACAGGCCGTCAAATGAGCAGTTCTTC.